This TCR beta chain emerged from a study of T cells in women clearing cervical HPV infection. Overall study results and limits: Repertoire richness, not evenness, was significantly elevated in CIN3+ cases versus controls. Associations may precede or follow infection; HPV-specific or memory T cells were not isolated.

Dot-blot hybridization genotyped cervical HPV amplified with MY09/MY11 PCR. The data were produced by immunoSEQ multiplex PCR, yet TCRdb's version contains in-frame clones alone and is incomplete. Its clone listing holds roughly 30,000 clones. Looked up from germline, CDR1 is LNHDA and CDR2 is SQIVND (reference sequence). This CDR3 spans 13 amino acids. For this clone: The antigen remains unidentified. The CDR3 end falls 3 residues outside the read, so it is completed with the germline J gene.

The sequenced sample was blood buffy coat. V gene TRBV19 combines with J gene TRBJ1-2; 7 positions match TRBD1. The receptor was isolated from a woman aged 18 to 69 with a cervical HPV16 infection that either progressed to CIN3+ or cleared (not recorded which). The covered CDR3 bases are TGTGCCAGTAGTCCCCAGGGGGGCAACGAC. Amino acid sequence: CASSPQGGND. The entire CDR3 sequence reads CASSPQGGNDYTF. Combining the CDR3 with reference TRBV19 and TRBJ1-2 gives the whole variable domain DGGITQSPKYLFRKEGQNVTLSCEQNLNHDAMYWYRQDPGQGLRLIYYSQIVNDFQKGDIAEGYSVSREKKESFPLTVTSAQKNPTAFYLCASSPQGGNDYTFGSGTRLTVV.